This entry features one T cell receptor (beta chain) sequence. Libraries were prepared by immunoSEQ multiplex PCR; TCRdb keeps only in-frame clonotypes and omits some of them. The sample includes under 130,000 clones, under 90% seen only once; the top ten take 13%. This sample stems from a study of control samples from healthy donors and cancer patients. The CDR3 sequence is 16 residues long. In germline, CDR1 is SGHDT, CDR2 YYEEEE. Trimming removed 1 base from V and 4 bases from J, with 17 bases in between. The V and J genes are TRBV5-6 and TRBJ1-2; no clear D. This TCR derives from a woman aged 50 to 65 in good health. Source material: blood. In DNA, the CDR3 is TGTGCCAGCAGCTTGCGGGTGCAGTCCCGATCCTATGGCTACACCTTC. This sequence encodes CASSLRVQSRSYGYTF.